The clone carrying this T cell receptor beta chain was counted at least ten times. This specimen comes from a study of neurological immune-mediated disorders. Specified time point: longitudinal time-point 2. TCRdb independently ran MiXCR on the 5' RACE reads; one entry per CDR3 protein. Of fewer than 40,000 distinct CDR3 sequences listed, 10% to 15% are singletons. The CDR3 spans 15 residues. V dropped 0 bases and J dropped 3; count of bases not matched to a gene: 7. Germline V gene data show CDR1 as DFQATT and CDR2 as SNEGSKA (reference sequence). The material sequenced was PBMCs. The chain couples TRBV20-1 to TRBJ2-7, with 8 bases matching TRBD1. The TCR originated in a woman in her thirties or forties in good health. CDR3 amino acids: CSARDSGQGYYEQYF. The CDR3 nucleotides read TGCAGTGCTAGAGATTCCGGACAGGGTTACTACGAGCAGTACTTC.